Below are 10 T cell receptor beta chains sequenced from a single sample in a study of identical twins. TCRdb re-analysed the 5' RACE reads in MiXCR, keeping a single row per CDR3 protein. The sample has 1.5 million to 2 million distinct CDR3 sequences; less than 35% are singletons. Sequences were obtained from cord blood. The receptors here all came from a newborn girl in good health.

The chain couples TRBV27 to TRBJ1-1, with no clear D. CDR1 and CDR2 from the germline V gene are MNHEY and SMNVEV (reference sequence). Trimming removed 0 bases from V and 7 bases from J, with 9 bases in between. The CDR3 sequence is 13 residues long. The CDR3 DNA reads as TGTGCCAGCAGTTTATCGATCTGGGGTGAAGCTTTCTTT. As protein: CASSLSIWGEAFF.

This clonotype was observed a handful of times. J is TRBJ2-3 and V is TRBV10-3, with D perhaps TRBD2 (6 bases). Germline V gives CDR1 ENHRY, CDR2 SYGVKD. The CDR3 runs to 14 residues. V was cut by 6 bases and J by 0 bases, with 10 bases left in between. In nucleotides, the CDR3 is TGTGCCATCAGATCCGGGACTAGCACAGATACGCAGTATTTT. Amino acid sequence: CAIRSGTSTDTQYF.

This clonotype was observed a few times. The chain joins TRBV15 to TRBJ2-3; 8 bases agree with TRBD1. Germline trimming cut 3 bases from V and 0 bases from J; bases unmatched to any gene: 2. The CDR3 totals 15 residues. Germline CDR1 reads LNHNV; CDR2 reads YYDKDF (reference sequence). The CDR3 DNA follows: TGTGCCACCAGCAGGACAGGGGCTAGCACAGATACGCAGTATTTT. This codes for CATSRTGASTDTQYF.

The chain carries TRBV7-9 and TRBJ2-3; 8 bases match TRBD2. The length of the CDR3 is 14 residues. V shed 8 bases, J shed 3 bases, and the junction held 7 bases outside the gene matches. Looked up from germline, CDR1 is SEHNR and CDR2 is FQNEAQ (reference sequence). CDR3 nucleotide sequence: TGTGCCAGCGGAGCGGGAGCGGATACAGATACGCAGTATTTT. Its protein is CASGAGADTDTQYF.

This clonotype was seen a few times. The V gene is TRBV13, the J gene TRBJ2-4; no reliable D call. The CDR3 covers 15 residues. V was trimmed by 2 bases and J by 2 bases, leaving 10 bases between them. Germline CDR1 and CDR2: PRHDT and FYEKMQ (reference sequence). CDR3: CASSLSTGPKNIQYF. The CDR3 DNA is TGTGCCAGCAGCTTATCGACGGGCCCCAAAAACATTCAGTACTTC.

For this clonotype: A read error may account for a junction end that differs from germline. This chain uses TRBV6-1 with TRBJ2-1, with D maybe TRBD1 (6 bases). CDR3 size: 14 residues. Per the germline V gene, CDR1 is MNHNS and CDR2 is SASEGT. The CDR3 nucleotides are TGTGCCAGCACTGAACGGGGACATTGGAATGAGCAGTTCTTC. Amino acid sequence: CASTERGHWNEQFF.

This clonotype was seen repeatedly, ten times or more. The V gene is TRBV6-6, the J gene TRBJ2-4; TRBD1 or TRBD2 may be the D gene (7 bases each). The CDR3 has 17 residues. The germline gives CDR1 MNHNY, CDR2 SVGAGI (reference sequence). Deletions cut 7 bases from V and 5 bases from J, with 24 bases between. The CDR3 bases are TGTGCCAGCACCTCAGCTTTGGGGGAGGGGGCCCAAAACATTCAGTACTTC. Protein product: CASTSALGEGAQNIQYF.

This clonotype has only a few counts. The V and J genes are TRBV9 and TRBJ2-7; 10 bases align to TRBD2. The CDR3 sequence is 15 residues long. CDR1 is SGDLS and CDR2 is YYNGEE in the germline V gene. The J segment lost 4 bases and the V segment lost 4 bases, leaving 8 bases of the junction unmatched. The CDR3 region has the DNA TGTGCCAGCAGCCCCCAACTAGCGGGGTTATACGAGCAGTACTTC. Amino acid sequence: CASSPQLAGLYEQYF.

V usage is TRBV20-1 and J usage is TRBJ2-2; unclear D gene. Germline V CDR1 and CDR2: DFQATT, SNEGSKA (reference sequence). V was clipped by 5 bases and J by 2 bases, with 9 bases between them. There are 13 residues in the CDR3. The CDR3: CSAGDINTGELFF. The CDR3 region has the DNA TGCAGTGCTGGTGACATAAACACCGGGGAGCTGTTTTTT.

Only a few counts were recorded for this clonotype. V usage is TRBV5-1 and J usage is TRBJ2-5; D gene ambiguous. In germline, CDR1 is SGHRS, CDR2 YFSETQ. This CDR3 is 12 amino acids long. V was trimmed by 4 bases and J by 0 bases, leaving 4 bases between them. The CDR3 DNA follows: TGCGCCAGCAGCAAACACCAAGAGACCCAGTACTTC. As protein: CASSKHQETQYF.